This T cell receptor beta chain was identified in a study of T-cell reconstitution after alpha-beta-depleted transplantation in children. Study-wide points: Some patients' high day-60 TCRbeta diversity was attributed to recipient cells surviving conditioning. Hyperexpanded clones declined; after one year, newly produced T cells mostly supplied diversity.

V gave up 1 base and J gave up 1 base; unmatched junction bases: 3. Per the germline V gene, CDR1 is SEHNR and CDR2 is FQNEAQ (reference sequence). This CDR3 is 15 amino acids long. In regard to this clonotype: The antigen is unknown.

Unique molecular identifiers were used to barcode this TCRbeta library. TCRdb reprocessed the PCR reads via MiXCR and lists one record per CDR3 protein. Counted here are hundreds of thousands of distinct CDR3 sequences, around 14% occurring once; the ten biggest clones make up 0.79%. Sequences were derived from PBMCs, sampled before TCRalphabeta/CD19-depleted stem cell transplant. The receptor was derived from a girl aged 2 to 10 with congenital amegakaryocytic thrombocytopenia, due to receive a stem cell transplant. The genes are TRBV7-9 and TRBJ1-1, with 7 bases lining up with TRBD1. The CDR3 nucleotides are TGTGCCAGCAGCTTAGTCACAGGGGCGAACACTGAAGCTTTCTTT. Translation gives CASSLVTGANTEAFF.